The present entry profiles one T cell receptor (beta chain) with its context. The target antigen is unknown. The data stem from a study of shared clonotypes between healthy human individuals. Study results and limitations: Owing to a small donor count, the genetic and exposure-history diversity represented was limited.

It was at deep level that the assay was run. The assay was immunoSEQ multiplex PCR, and TCRdb's table has in-frame clones only and misses some. Of around 2,000,000 clones listed, 85% to 95% are singletons. Trimming took off 4 bases at V and 5 bases at J, with 27 bases between the two ends. The length of the CDR3 is 18 residues. CDR1 is LNHDA and CDR2 is SQIVND in the germline V gene (reference sequence). This sequence was found in a man aged 18 to 30 in good health. V usage is TRBV19 and J usage is TRBJ2-7, with D perhaps TRBD2 (6 bases). The specimen sequenced was naive CD4+ T cells sorted from blood. Indicated subset: CD45RA+ positively selected. The CDR3 loop reads CASSTGMGRFLFNDEQYF. The DNA for the CDR3 is TGTGCCAGTAGTACCGGGATGGGGAGGTTTCTCTTTAATGACGAGCAGTACTTC.